The present entry profiles one T cell receptor (beta chain) with its context. This entry belongs to a study of T cells after yellow fever vaccination. The study's findings and limits: Once the booster was given, most primary-vaccination clones reappeared, at around 95% for CD4 and roughly 85% for CD8.

Making TCR cDNA involved 5'RACE template switching, which added UMIs and a universal primer site. Each CDR3 protein gets one entry after TCRdb re-called the 5' RACE reads with MiXCR. In the table there are approximately 96,000 distinct CDR3 sequences, roughly 8.2% of which are singletons. J was trimmed by 2 bases and V by 2 bases; bases with no gene match: 11. CDR3 length: 17 residues. Germline lookup yields CDR1 DFQATT and CDR2 SNEGSKA (reference sequence). The input for sequencing was CD8+ T cells not binding an NS4B(214-222) dextramer, sorted from PBMCs, taken less than 16 days after the first yellow fever vaccination. This clonotype was obtained from a man aged 18 to 29 who received the YFV17D yellow fever vaccine. The rearrangement uses TRBV20-1 and TRBJ2-3; 9 bases fit TRBD2. The chain's CDR3 is CSARRDKASGATDTQYF. The CDR3 nucleotides read TGCAGTGCTAGACGTGACAAGGCTAGCGGGGCCACAGATACGCAGTATTTT.